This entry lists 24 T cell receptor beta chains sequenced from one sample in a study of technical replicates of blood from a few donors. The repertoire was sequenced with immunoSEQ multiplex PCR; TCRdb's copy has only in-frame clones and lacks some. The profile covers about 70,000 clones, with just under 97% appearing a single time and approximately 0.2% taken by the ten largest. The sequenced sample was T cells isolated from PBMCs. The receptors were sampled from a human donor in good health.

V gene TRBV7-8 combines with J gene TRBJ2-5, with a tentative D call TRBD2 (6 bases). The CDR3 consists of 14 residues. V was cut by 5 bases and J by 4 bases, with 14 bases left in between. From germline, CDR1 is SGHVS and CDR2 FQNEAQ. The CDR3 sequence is CASSPRGTGETQYF. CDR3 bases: TGTGCCAGCAGCCCACGGGGGACCGGAGAGACCCAGTACTTC.

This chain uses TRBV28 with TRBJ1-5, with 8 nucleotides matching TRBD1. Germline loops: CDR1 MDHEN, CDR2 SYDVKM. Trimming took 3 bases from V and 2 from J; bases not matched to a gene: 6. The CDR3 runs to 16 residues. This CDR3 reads CASSFRGLVGNQPQHF. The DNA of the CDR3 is TGTGCCAGCAGTTTCAGGGGGCTGGTGGGCAATCAGCCCCAGCATTTT.

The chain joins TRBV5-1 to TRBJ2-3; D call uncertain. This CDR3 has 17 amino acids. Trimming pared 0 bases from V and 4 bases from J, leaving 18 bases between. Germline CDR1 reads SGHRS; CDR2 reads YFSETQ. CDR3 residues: CASSLVGQMYLSDTQYF. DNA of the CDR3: TGCGCCAGCAGCTTGGTTGGGCAAATGTACTTATCAGATACGCAGTATTTT.

The DNA for the CDR3 is TGTGCCAGCAGCGAGGGGGGGTTGAACGAGCAGTACTTC. Translating gives CASSEGGLNEQYF. J is TRBJ2-7 and V is TRBV28; the D gene is possibly TRBD2 (7 bases). V shed 6 bases and J shed 5 bases, with 14 bases lying between them. This CDR3 has 13 residues. The V gene's germline CDR1 is MDHEN and CDR2 SYDVKM.

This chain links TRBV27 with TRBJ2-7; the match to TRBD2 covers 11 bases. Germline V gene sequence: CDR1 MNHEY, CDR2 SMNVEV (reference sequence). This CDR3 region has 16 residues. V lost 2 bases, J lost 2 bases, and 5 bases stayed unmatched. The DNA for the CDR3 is TGTGCCAGCAGTTTAAGGGGGACTAGCGGTACCTACGAGCAGTACTTC. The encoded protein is CASSLRGTSGTYEQYF.

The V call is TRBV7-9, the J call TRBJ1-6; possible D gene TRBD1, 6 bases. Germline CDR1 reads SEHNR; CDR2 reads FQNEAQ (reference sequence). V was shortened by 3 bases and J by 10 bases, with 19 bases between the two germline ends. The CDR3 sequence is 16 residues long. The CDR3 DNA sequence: TGTGCCAGCAGCTTTTCCAGGGGTCAGAAACGATCACCCCTCCACTTT. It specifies CASSFSRGQKRSPLHF.

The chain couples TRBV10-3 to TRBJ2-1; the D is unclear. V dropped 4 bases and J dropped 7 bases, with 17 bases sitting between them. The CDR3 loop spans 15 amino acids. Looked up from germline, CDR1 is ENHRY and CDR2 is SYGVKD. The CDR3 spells CAISVVGLGKNEQFF. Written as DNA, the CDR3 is TGTGCCATCAGTGTCGTGGGCCTGGGCAAAAATGAGCAGTTCTTC.

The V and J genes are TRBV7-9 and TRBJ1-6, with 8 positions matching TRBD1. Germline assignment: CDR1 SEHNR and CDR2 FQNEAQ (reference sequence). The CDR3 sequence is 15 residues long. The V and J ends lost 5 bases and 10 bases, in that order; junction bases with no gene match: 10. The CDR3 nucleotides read TGTGCCAGCAGCCCGCCGGACAGGGCGAGCTCACCCCTCCACTTT. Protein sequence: CASSPPDRASSPLHF.

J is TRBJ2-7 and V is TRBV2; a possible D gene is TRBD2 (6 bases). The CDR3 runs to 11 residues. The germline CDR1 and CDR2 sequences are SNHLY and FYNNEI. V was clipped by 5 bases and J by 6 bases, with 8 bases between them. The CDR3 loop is CASSRGGEQYF. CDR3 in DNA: TGTGCCAGCAGTAGGGGAGGCGAGCAGTACTTC.

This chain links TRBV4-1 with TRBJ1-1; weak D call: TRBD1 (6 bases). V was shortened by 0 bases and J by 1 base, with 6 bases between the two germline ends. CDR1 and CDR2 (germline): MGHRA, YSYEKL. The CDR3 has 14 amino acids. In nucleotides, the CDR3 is TGCGCCAGCAGCCAAGAACAGGGGAACACTGAAGCTTTCTTT. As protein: CASSQEQGNTEAFF.

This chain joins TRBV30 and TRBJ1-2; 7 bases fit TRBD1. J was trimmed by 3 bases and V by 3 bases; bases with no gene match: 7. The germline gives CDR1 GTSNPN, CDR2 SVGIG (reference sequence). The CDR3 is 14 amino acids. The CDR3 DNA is TGTGCCTGGAGCCCGACAGGGAGACACTATGGCTACACCTTC. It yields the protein CAWSPTGRHYGYTF.

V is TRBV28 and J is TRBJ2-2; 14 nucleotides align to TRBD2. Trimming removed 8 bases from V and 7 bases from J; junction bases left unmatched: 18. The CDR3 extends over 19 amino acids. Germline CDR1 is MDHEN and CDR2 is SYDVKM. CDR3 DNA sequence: TGTGCCAGCTGGCCCCTTGGGACGGGACTAGCGGGAGACGGCGGGGAGCTGTTTTTT. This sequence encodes CASWPLGTGLAGDGGELFF.

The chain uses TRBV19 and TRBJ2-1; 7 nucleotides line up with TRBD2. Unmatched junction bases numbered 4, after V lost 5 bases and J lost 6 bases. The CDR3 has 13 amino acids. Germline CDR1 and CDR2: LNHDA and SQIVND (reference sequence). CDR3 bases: TGTGCCAGTAGTTCTCGGGGGGTCAATGAGCAGTTCTTC. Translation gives CASSSRGVNEQFF.

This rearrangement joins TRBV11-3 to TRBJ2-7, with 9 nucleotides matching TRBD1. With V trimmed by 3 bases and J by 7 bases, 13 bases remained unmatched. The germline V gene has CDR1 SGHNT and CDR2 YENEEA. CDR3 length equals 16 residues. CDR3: CASSLAGTGIVREQYF. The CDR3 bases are TGTGCCAGCAGCTTGGCCGGGACAGGGATAGTTAGAGAGCAGTACTTC.

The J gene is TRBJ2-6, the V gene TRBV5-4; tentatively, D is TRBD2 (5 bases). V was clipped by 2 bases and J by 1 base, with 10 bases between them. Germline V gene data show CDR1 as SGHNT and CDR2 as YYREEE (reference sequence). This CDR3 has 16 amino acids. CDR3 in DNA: TGTGCCAGCAGCTTTGATTCGGGATCTGGGGCCAACGTCCTGACTTTC. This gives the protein CASSFDSGSGANVLTF.

In DNA form, the CDR3 reads TGTGCCAGCAGCCAAGATCGGGTCCGCGTGAGCGGGAGTTATCAAGAGACCCAGTACTTC. Protein sequence: CASSQDRVRVSGSYQETQYF. The chain links TRBV14 to TRBJ2-5; 8 bases align to TRBD2. Germline-derived CDR1 and CDR2 are SGHDN and FVKESK. J gave up 2 bases and V 0 bases, and 17 bases lay outside the gene matches. There are 20 residues in the CDR3. Variable domain in full (rest from reference TRBV14 and TRBJ2-5): EAGVTQFPSHSVIEKGQTVTLRCDPISGHDNLYWYRRVMGKEIKFLLHFVKESKQDESGMPNNRFLAERTGGTYSTLKVQPAELEDSGVYFCASSQDRVRVSGSYQETQYFGPGTRLLVL.

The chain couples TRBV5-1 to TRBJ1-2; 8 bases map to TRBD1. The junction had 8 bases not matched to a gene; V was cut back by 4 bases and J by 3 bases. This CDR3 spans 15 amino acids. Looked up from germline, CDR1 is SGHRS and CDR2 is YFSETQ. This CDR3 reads CASSPGQGRDYGYTF. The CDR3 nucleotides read TGCGCCAGCAGCCCTGGACAGGGACGAGACTATGGCTACACCTTC.

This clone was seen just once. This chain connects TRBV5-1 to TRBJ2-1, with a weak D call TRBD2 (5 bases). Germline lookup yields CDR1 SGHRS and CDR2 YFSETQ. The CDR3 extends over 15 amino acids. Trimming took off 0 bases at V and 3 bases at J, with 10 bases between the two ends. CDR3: CASSLEVGSYNEQFF. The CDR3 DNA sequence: TGCGCCAGCAGCTTGGAGGTAGGGAGCTACAATGAGCAGTTCTTC.

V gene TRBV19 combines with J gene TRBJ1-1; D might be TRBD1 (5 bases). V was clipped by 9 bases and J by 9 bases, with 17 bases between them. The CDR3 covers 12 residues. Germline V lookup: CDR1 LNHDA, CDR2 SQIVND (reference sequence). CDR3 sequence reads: CASRVRGNQAFF. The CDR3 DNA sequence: TGTGCCAGCCGCGTGCGGGGGAACCAAGCTTTCTTT.

For the CDR3, the DNA is TGTGCCTGGAGTGCGTCGCTCGTACGGTACACCATATATTTT. Translated, it gives CAWSASLVRYTIYF. The chain combines TRBV30 with TRBJ1-3; unclear D gene. The CDR3 runs 14 residues. Trimming cost V 1 base and J 8 bases, with 15 bases left between them. The germline CDR1 and CDR2 sequences are GTSNPN and SVGIG (reference sequence).

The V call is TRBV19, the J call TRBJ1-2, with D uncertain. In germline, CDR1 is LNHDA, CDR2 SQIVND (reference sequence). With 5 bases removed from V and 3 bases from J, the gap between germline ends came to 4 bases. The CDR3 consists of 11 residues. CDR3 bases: TGTGCCAGTAGTGCGTACTATGGCTACACCTTC. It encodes CASSAYYGYTF.

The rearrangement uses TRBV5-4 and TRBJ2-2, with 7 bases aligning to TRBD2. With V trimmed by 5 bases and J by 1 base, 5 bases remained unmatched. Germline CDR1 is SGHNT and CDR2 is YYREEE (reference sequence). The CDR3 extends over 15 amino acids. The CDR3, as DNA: TGTGCCAGCAGTTCCAGGGAGGGGAACACCGGGGAGCTGTTTTTT. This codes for CASSSREGNTGELFF.

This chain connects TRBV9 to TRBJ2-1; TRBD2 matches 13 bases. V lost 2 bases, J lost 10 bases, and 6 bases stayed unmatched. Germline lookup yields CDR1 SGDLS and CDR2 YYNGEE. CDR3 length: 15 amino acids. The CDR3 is CASSVGLAGASEQFF. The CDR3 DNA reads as TGTGCCAGCAGCGTCGGACTAGCGGGGGCTAGCGAGCAGTTCTTC.

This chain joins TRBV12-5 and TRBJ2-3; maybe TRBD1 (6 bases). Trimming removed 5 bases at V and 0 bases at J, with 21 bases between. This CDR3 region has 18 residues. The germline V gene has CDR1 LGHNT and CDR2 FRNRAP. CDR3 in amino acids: CASGHGDKDRSSTDTQYF. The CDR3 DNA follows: TGTGCTAGTGGTCATGGGGATAAAGACAGGTCTAGCACAGATACGCAGTATTTT.